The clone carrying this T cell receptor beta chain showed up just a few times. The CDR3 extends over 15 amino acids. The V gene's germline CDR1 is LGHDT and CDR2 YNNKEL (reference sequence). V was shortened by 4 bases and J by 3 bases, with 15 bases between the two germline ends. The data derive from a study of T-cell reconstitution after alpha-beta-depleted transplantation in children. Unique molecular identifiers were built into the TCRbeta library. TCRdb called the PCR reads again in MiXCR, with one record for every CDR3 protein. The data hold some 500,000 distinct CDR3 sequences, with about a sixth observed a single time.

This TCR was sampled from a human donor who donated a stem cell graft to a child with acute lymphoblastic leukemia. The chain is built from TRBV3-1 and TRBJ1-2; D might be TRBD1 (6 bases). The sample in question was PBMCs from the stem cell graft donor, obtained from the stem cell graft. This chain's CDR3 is CASSPALRGDYGYTF. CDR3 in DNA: TGTGCCAGCAGCCCAGCCCTGAGGGGGGACTATGGCTACACCTTC. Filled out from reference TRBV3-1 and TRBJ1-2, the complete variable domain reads DTAVSQTPKYLVTQMGNDKSIKCEQNLGHDTMYWYKQDSKKFLKIMFSYNNKELIINETVPNRFSPKSPDKAHLNLHINSLELGDSAVYFCASSPALRGDYGYTFGSGTRLTVV.